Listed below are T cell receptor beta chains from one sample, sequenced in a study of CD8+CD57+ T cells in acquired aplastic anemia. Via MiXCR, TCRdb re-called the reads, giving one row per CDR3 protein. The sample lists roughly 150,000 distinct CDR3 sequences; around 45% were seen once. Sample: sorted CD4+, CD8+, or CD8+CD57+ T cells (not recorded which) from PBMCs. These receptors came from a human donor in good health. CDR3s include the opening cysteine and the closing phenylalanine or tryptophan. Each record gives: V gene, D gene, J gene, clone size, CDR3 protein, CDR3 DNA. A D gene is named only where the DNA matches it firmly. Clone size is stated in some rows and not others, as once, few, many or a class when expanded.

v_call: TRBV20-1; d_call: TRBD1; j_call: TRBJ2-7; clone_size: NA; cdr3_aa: CSAKGQGIFYEQYF; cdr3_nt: TGCAGCGCAAAAGGACAGGGTATCTTCTACGAGCAGTACTTC
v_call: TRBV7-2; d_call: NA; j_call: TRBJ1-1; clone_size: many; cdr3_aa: CASSPGYGGTEAFF; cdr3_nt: TGTGCCAGCAGCCCAGGGTATGGAGGGACTGAAGCTTTCTTT
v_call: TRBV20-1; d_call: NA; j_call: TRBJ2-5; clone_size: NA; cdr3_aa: CSARVGGTQYF; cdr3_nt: TGCAGTGCTAGAGTGGGCGGGACCCAGTACTTC
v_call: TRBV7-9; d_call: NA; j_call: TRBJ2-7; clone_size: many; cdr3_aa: CASTFSGEQYF; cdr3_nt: TGTGCCAGCACCTTTTCGGGGGAGCAGTACTTC
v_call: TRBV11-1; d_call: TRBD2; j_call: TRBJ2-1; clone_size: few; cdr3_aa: CASSANRGSGSPNEQFF; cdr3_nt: TGTGCCAGCAGCGCTAATCGGGGTAGCGGGAGTCCCAATGAGCAGTTCTTC
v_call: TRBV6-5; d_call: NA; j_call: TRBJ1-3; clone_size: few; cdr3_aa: CASSYQRGGNTIYF; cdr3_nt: TGTGCCAGCAGTTACCAGAGGGGGGGAAACACCATATATTTT
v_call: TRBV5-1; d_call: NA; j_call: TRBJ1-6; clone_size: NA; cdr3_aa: CASSLGQTNSPLHF; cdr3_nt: TGCGCCAGCAGCTTAGGGCAGACCAATTCACCCCTCCACTTT
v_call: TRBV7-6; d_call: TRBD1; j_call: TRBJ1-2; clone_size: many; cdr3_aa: CASSSPGQGNYGYTF; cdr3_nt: TGTGCCAGCAGCTCCCCGGGACAGGGGAACTATGGCTACACCTTC
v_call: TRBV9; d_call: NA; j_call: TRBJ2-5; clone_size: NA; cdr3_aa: CASSVGGSTQETQYF; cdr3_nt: TGTGCCAGCAGCGTAGGGGGCAGTACCCAAGAGACCCAGTACTTC
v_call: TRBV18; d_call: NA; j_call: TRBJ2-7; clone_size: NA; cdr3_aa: CASSPYPGSSYEQYF; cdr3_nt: TGTGCCAGCTCACCATATCCGGGTAGCTCCTACGAGCAGTACTTC
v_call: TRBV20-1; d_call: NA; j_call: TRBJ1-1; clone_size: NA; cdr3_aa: CSAVRGLDTEAFF; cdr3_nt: TGCAGTGCTGTGAGGGGATTGGACACTGAAGCTTTCTTT
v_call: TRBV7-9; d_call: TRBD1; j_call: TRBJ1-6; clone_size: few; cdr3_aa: CASSPYRQGRLAPLHF; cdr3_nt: TGTGCCAGCAGTCCTTACCGACAGGGGAGGTTGGCACCCCTCCACTTT
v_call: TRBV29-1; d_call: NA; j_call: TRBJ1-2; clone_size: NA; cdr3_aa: CSVDQGWGYGYTF; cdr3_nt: TGCAGCGTTGACCAGGGCTGGGGCTATGGCTACACCTTC
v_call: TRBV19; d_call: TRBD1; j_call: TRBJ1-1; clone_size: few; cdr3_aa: CASSIKSVQGAIKFEAFF; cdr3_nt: TGTGCCAGTAGTATTAAATCCGTTCAGGGGGCGATAAAATTTGAAGCTTTCTTT
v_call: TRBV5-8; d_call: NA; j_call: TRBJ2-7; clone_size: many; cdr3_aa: CASSFARGFYEQYF; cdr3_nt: TGTGCCAGCAGCTTTGCCCGGGGATTCTACGAGCAGTACTTC
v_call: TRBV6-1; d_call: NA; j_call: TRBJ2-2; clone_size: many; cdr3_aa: CASSRSRTTNTGELFF; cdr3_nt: TGTGCCAGCAGCCGATCTAGAACAACGAACACCGGGGAGCTGTTTTTT
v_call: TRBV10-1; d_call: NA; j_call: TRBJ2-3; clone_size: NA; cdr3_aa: CASRGGNTDTQYF; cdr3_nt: TGCGCCAGCAGGGGAGGAAACACAGATACGCAGTATTTT
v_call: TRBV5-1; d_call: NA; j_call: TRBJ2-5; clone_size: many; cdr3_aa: CASTGREETQYF; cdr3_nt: TGCGCCAGCACGGGAAGGGAAGAGACCCAGTACTTC
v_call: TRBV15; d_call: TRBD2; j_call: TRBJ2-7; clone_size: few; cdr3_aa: CATSRVVASGSYEQYF; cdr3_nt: TGTGCCACCAGCAGAGTCGTGGCTAGCGGCTCCTACGAGCAGTACTTC
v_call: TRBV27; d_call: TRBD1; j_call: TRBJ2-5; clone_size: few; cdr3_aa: CASSRGQRETQYF; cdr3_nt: TGTGCCAGCAGCCGGGGACAGAGAGAGACCCAGTACTTC
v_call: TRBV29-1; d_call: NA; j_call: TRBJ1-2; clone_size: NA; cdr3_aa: CSVERGRGIGEYGYTF; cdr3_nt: TGCAGCGTTGAAAGGGGTAGGGGGATAGGAGAATATGGCTACACCTTC
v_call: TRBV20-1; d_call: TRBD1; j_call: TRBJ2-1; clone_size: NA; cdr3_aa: CSAPGTGLYNEQFF; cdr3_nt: TGCAGTGCTCCCGGGACAGGCCTCTACAATGAGCAGTTCTTC
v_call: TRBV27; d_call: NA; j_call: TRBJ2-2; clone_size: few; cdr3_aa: CASRASGTGSNGELFF; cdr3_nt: TGTGCCAGCAGAGCCTCCGGGACCGGCAGCAACGGGGAGCTGTTTTTT
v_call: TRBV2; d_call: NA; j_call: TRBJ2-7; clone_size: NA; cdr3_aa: CASMLGYYEQYF; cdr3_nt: TGTGCCAGCATGTTGGGATACTACGAGCAGTACTTC
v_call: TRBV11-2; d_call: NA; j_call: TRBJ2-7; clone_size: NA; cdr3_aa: CASSTRTDEQYF; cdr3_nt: TGTGCCAGCAGCACCCGGACAGACGAGCAGTACTTC
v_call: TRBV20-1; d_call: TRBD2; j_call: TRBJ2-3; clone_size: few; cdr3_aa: CSAQTTSGRISDTQYF; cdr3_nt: TGCAGTGCACAAACGACTAGCGGGAGAATATCAGATACGCAGTATTTT
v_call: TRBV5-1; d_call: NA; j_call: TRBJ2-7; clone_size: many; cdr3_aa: CASSLSGTPGYEQYF; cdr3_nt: TGCGCCAGCAGCCTCTCCGGGACTCCCGGATACGAGCAGTACTTC
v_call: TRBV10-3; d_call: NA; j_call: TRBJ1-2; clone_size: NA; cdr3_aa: CAISEARANYGYTF; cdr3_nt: TGTGCCATCAGTGAGGCCAGGGCTAACTATGGCTACACCTTC
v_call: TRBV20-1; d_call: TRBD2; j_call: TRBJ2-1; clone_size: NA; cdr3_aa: CSAPRLAGLNEQFF; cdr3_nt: TGCAGTGCTCCCAGACTAGCGGGACTCAATGAGCAGTTCTTC
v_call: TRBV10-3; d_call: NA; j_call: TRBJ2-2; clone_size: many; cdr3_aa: CAISEGGTFRGELFF; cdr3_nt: TGTGCCATCAGTGAGGGCGGGACTTTTAGGGGGGAGCTGTTTTTT